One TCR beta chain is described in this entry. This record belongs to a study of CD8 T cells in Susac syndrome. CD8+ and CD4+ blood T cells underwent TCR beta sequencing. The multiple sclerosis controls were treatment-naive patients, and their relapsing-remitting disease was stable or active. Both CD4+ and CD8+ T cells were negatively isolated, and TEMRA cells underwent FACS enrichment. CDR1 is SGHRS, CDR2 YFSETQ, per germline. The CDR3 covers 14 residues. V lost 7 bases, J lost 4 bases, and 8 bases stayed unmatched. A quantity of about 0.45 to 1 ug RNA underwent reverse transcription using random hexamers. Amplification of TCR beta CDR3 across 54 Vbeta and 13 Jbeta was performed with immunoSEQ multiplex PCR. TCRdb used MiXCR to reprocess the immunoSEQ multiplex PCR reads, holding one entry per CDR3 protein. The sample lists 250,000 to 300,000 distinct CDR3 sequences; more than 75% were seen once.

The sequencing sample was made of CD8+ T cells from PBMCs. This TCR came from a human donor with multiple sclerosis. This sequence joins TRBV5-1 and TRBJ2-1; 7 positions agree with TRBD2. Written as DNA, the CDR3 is TGCGCCAGCGCCGCCCTAGCGGTTTACAATGAGCAGTTCTTC. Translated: CASAALAVYNEQFF.